These T cell receptor beta chains were read from a single sample in a study of T-cell reconstitution after alpha-beta-depleted transplantation in children. TCRdb redid the calling of the PCR reads with MiXCR, one entry per CDR3 protein. Here the sample spans roughly 670,000 distinct CDR3 sequences, about an eighth being singletons. The material sequenced was PBMCs, taken before TCRalphabeta/CD19-depleted stem cell transplant. These receptors came from a girl aged 2 to 9 with congenital amegakaryocytic thrombocytopenia, due to receive a stem cell transplant. Each CDR3 is given with its conserved first and last residue. Fields, in order: clone size, D gene, J gene, V gene, CDR3 protein, CDR3 DNA. A D gene is named only where the DNA matches it firmly. The listing skips clone size in some rows; elsewhere it reads once, few, many or a size class.

abundance: NA; d_gene: TRBD2; j_gene: TRBJ2-3; v_gene: TRBV5-1; CDR3aa: CASSGRDRATDTQYF; CDR3nt: TGCGCCAGCAGCGGGAGGGACCGAGCCACAGATACGCAGTATTTT
abundance: few; d_gene: NA; j_gene: TRBJ2-7; v_gene: TRBV5-1; CDR3aa: CASRPGASAYEQYF; CDR3nt: TGCGCCAGCCGCCCGGGCGCGAGCGCCTACGAGCAGTACTTC
abundance: NA; d_gene: TRBD1; j_gene: TRBJ2-7; v_gene: TRBV18; CDR3aa: CASSGTDYEQYF; CDR3nt: TGTGCCAGCTCAGGGACAGACTACGAGCAGTACTTC
abundance: many; d_gene: NA; j_gene: TRBJ2-3; v_gene: TRBV20-1; CDR3aa: CSAAAASTDTQYF; CDR3nt: TGCAGTGCCGCGGCAGCTAGCACAGATACGCAGTATTTT
abundance: NA; d_gene: TRBD2; j_gene: TRBJ2-7; v_gene: TRBV11-1; CDR3aa: CANQFPGTSGSPPYEQYF; CDR3nt: TGTGCCAATCAATTTCCGGGGACTAGCGGGAGCCCCCCCTACGAGCAGTACTTC
abundance: many; d_gene: TRBD2; j_gene: TRBJ2-1; v_gene: TRBV5-1; CDR3aa: CASSLERGYNEQFF; CDR3nt: TGCGCCAGCAGCTTGGAGCGGGGCTACAATGAGCAGTTCTTC
abundance: NA; d_gene: TRBD2; j_gene: TRBJ2-1; v_gene: TRBV7-8; CDR3aa: CATITSRLAGVNEQFF; CDR3nt: TGTGCCACCATAACCTCTAGACTAGCGGGGGTGAATGAGCAGTTCTTC
abundance: NA; d_gene: TRBD1; j_gene: TRBJ2-7; v_gene: TRBV27; CDR3aa: CASIRTGSSYEQYF; CDR3nt: TGTGCCAGCATACGGACAGGGAGCTCCTACGAGCAGTACTTC
abundance: few; d_gene: NA; j_gene: TRBJ2-7; v_gene: TRBV21-1; CDR3aa: CASPGLAYEQYF; CDR3nt: TGTGCCAGCCCGGGACTAGCCTACGAGCAGTACTTC
abundance: many; d_gene: TRBD1; j_gene: TRBJ2-2; v_gene: TRBV15; CDR3aa: CATSIMGQTNTGELFF; CDR3nt: TGTGCCACCAGCATAATGGGACAGACGAACACCGGGGAGCTGTTTTTT
abundance: many; d_gene: TRBD2; j_gene: TRBJ2-2; v_gene: TRBV20-1; CDR3aa: CSARNPSSGAPPGELFF; CDR3nt: TGCAGTGCTAGAAATCCCTCGAGCGGGGCCCCACCCGGGGAGCTGTTTTTT
abundance: many; d_gene: NA; j_gene: TRBJ1-1; v_gene: TRBV7-9; CDR3aa: CASSPGSPEAFF; CDR3nt: TGTGCCAGCAGCCCGGGGAGTCCCGAAGCTTTCTTT
abundance: NA; d_gene: NA; j_gene: TRBJ2-7; v_gene: TRBV12-3/TRBV12-4; CDR3aa: CASSGGTSYEQYF; CDR3nt: TGTGCCAGCAGTGGAGGAACGAGCTACGAGCAGTACTTC
abundance: many; d_gene: NA; j_gene: TRBJ2-1; v_gene: TRBV20-1; CDR3aa: CSARTAAGSDEQFF; CDR3nt: TGCAGTGCTAGAACTGCCGCAGGTAGCGATGAGCAGTTCTTC
abundance: many; d_gene: NA; j_gene: TRBJ2-7; v_gene: TRBV20-1; CDR3aa: CSARPGQLNSYEQYF; CDR3nt: TGCAGTGCTAGACCCGGACAGTTGAACTCCTACGAGCAGTACTTC
abundance: many; d_gene: NA; j_gene: TRBJ2-7; v_gene: TRBV29-1; CDR3aa: CSVLQSSSYEQYF; CDR3nt: TGCAGCGTCCTACAGAGCTCATCCTACGAGCAGTACTTC
abundance: many; d_gene: TRBD2; j_gene: TRBJ2-1; v_gene: TRBV12-3/TRBV12-4; CDR3aa: CASKRESVNEQFF; CDR3nt: TGTGCCAGCAAGCGGGAGTCGGTCAATGAGCAGTTCTTC
abundance: NA; d_gene: NA; j_gene: TRBJ2-1; v_gene: TRBV20-1; CDR3aa: CSARDLVGSSYNEQFF; CDR3nt: TGCAGTGCTAGAGATCTTGTCGGGAGTTCCTACAATGAGCAGTTCTTC
abundance: NA; d_gene: NA; j_gene: TRBJ2-7; v_gene: TRBV12-3/TRBV12-4; CDR3aa: CASRNRYEQYF; CDR3nt: TGTGCCAGCAGGAACCGCTACGAGCAGTACTTC
abundance: few; d_gene: NA; j_gene: TRBJ2-6; v_gene: TRBV12-3/TRBV12-4; CDR3aa: CASNKGVSGANVLTF; CDR3nt: TGTGCCAGCAACAAAGGCGTTTCTGGGGCCAACGTCCTGACTTTC
abundance: NA; d_gene: TRBD2; j_gene: TRBJ2-7; v_gene: TRBV29-1; CDR3aa: CSVVGTSGGEGYEQYF; CDR3nt: TGCAGCGTTGTGGGGACTAGCGGGGGGGAAGGCTACGAGCAGTACTTC
abundance: many; d_gene: NA; j_gene: TRBJ1-1; v_gene: TRBV30; CDR3aa: CAWRGTGLEAEAFF; CDR3nt: TGTGCCTGGAGGGGAACAGGGCTCGAGGCTGAAGCTTTCTTT
abundance: NA; d_gene: NA; j_gene: TRBJ1-2; v_gene: TRBV18; CDR3aa: CASSPSATNYGYTF; CDR3nt: TGTGCCAGCTCACCTTCCGCGACTAACTATGGCTACACCTTC
abundance: NA; d_gene: NA; j_gene: TRBJ2-5; v_gene: TRBV5-1; CDR3aa: CASSFERELQEPQYF; CDR3nt: TGCGCCAGCAGCTTTGAACGGGAGCTACAAGAGCCCCAGTACTTC